These 5 T cell receptor beta chains share one sample of origin, sequenced in a study of identical twins. TCRdb processed the 5' RACE reads anew with MiXCR; each CDR3 protein has one entry. This table holds more than 650,000 distinct CDR3 sequences, less than 7% found once. Sequencing used naive T cells sorted from blood. The receptor set was obtained from a young man in good health.

The CDR3, as DNA: TGTGCCAGCAGCCCTACAGGGATAGGCCCCACTGAAGCTTTCTTT. Its protein is CASSPTGIGPTEAFF. The gene calls are TRBV7-6 and TRBJ1-1; a possible D gene is TRBD1 (6 bases). The V end lost 5 bases, the J end lost 4 bases, and 17 bases lay between the germline ends. The CDR3 is 15 amino acids. Germline V gives CDR1 SGHVS, CDR2 FNYEAQ.

A few counts support this clonotype. V usage is TRBV7-8 and J usage is TRBJ1-4; D is unresolved. Trimming cost V 2 bases and J 8 bases, with 12 bases left between them. This CDR3 region has 14 residues. Germline values: CDR1 SGHVS, CDR2 FQNEAQ. The CDR3 sequence: CASSLSPGNEKLFF. DNA for the CDR3: TGTGCCAGCAGCTTATCTCCGGGGAACGAAAAACTGTTTTTT.

This clonotype occurred a few times. CDR3 bases: TGTGCCACCAGACCCGGGACGCATTATAGCAATCAGCCCCAGCATTTT. Protein sequence: CATRPGTHYSNQPQHF. V and J are TRBV24-1 and TRBJ1-5; tentative D call: TRBD1 (5 bases). This CDR3 is 16 amino acids long. Looked up from germline, CDR1 is KGHDR and CDR2 is SFDVKD. V was pared by 7 bases and J by 0 bases, with 15 bases between.

The V gene is TRBV6-1, the J gene TRBJ1-1, with TRBD1 identical over 7 bases. The CDR3 consists of 14 residues. The germline V gene encodes CDR1 MNHNS and CDR2 SASEGT. Trimming cost V 3 bases and J 4 bases; bases outside gene matches: 5. The DNA for the CDR3 is TGTGCCAGCAGTGATTCAGGGGGTCTCACTGAAGCTTTCTTT. This codes for CASSDSGGLTEAFF.

The chain uses TRBV20-1 and TRBJ2-7; D is ambiguous. The germline V gene encodes CDR1 DFQATT and CDR2 SNEGSKA (reference sequence). The CDR3 totals 11 residues. Trimming shortened V by 4 bases and J by 1 base, and 5 bases separated the two germline ends. CDR3 coding DNA: TGCAGTGCTAAGGTTTCCTACGAGCAGTACTTC. Its translation is CSAKVSYEQYF.